This is a list of T cell receptor beta chains from one sample in a study of blood T cell repertoires in COVID-19. Data came from immunoSEQ multiplex PCR; TCRdb stores just in-frame clones and leaves some out. In the table there are approximately 160,000 clones, around four fifths of which are singletons. Sequenced: peripheral blood. These receptors originate from a woman aged 80 or over with acute or convalescent COVID-19. The CDR3 runs from the conserved cysteine through the conserved F or W. The D gene is left open where the match is weak. For some rows the clone size is stated as once, few or many, or as a class when expanded; others skip it.

d_call	v_call	j_call	clone_size	cdr3_aa	cdr3_nt
TRBD1	TRBV5-4	TRBJ1-6	once	CASSRQGSSYNSPLHF	TGTGCCAGCAGCCGACAGGGAAGCTCCTATAATTCACCCCTCCACTTT
TRBD1	TRBV19	TRBJ1-4	once	CASSHLDRDNEKLFF	TGTGCCAGTAGCCACTTAGACAGGGACAATGAAAAACTGTTTTTT
.	TRBV29-1	TRBJ2-1	.	CSVRGPNEQFF	TGCAGCGTTAGAGGGCCGAATGAGCAGTTCTTC
TRBD1	TRBV30	TRBJ1-1	.	CAWSEGQGADTEAFF	TGTGCCTGGAGTGAAGGACAGGGGGCTGACACTGAAGCTTTCTTT
.	TRBV29-1	TRBJ2-5	.	CSVGTAGETQYF	TGCAGCGTCGGGACAGCGGGAGAGACCCAGTACTTC
.	TRBV14	TRBJ2-5	.	CASSQQGGETQYF	TGTGCCAGCAGCCAACAGGGGGGAGAGACCCAGTACTTC
.	TRBV7-6	TRBJ1-1	.	CASSLVALTEAFF	TGTGCCAGCAGCTTAGTCGCGTTAACTGAAGCTTTCTTT
TRBD1	TRBV9	TRBJ2-7	.	CASSVGLQGALYEQYF	TGTGCCAGCAGCGTAGGCCTCCAGGGGGCACTCTACGAGCAGTACTTC
TRBD2	TRBV18	TRBJ2-1	.	CASSPLAGEGNNEQFF	TGTGCCAGCTCACCCCTAGCGGGAGAAGGGAACAATGAGCAGTTCTTC
.	TRBV20-1	TRBJ2-1	.	CSAREEKQFF	TGCAGTGCTAGAGAGGAGAAGCAGTTCTTC
.	TRBV7-6	TRBJ2-7	.	CASSSGTEVYEQYF	TGTGCCAGCAGCTCGGGGACTGAAGTCTACGAGCAGTACTTC
TRBD1	TRBV27	TRBJ2-1	.	CASSLGQGGHNEQFF	TGTGCCAGCAGTTTGGGACAGGGGGGGCATAATGAGCAGTTCTTC
TRBD2	TRBV7-9	TRBJ2-7	.	CASSLAAGSGEQYF	TGTGCCAGCAGCTTAGCAGCGGGAAGTGGCGAGCAGTACTTC
TRBD2	TRBV6-4	TRBJ2-1	.	CASSELAGGLDEQFF	TGTGCCAGCAGCGAACTAGCGGGGGGGCTTGATGAGCAGTTCTTC
TRBD1	TRBV7-9	TRBJ1-5	.	CASSSDREGNQPQHF	TGTGCCAGCAGCTCGGACAGGGAAGGCAATCAGCCCCAGCATTTT
.	TRBV5-1	TRBJ1-1	.	CASSRTTENTEAFF	TGCGCCAGCAGCCGGACAACCGAGAACACTGAAGCTTTCTTT
.	TRBV7-2	TRBJ1-5	.	CASSSQENQPQHF	TGTGCCAGCAGCTCACAGGAGAATCAGCCCCAGCATTTT
.	TRBV19	TRBJ1-5	.	CASSTDGINQPQHF	TGTGCCAGTAGTACGGACGGGATAAATCAGCCCCAGCATTTT
.	TRBV5-6	TRBJ2-3	once	CASSPRLDTPRTQYF	TGTGCCAGCAGCCCTAGACTAGACACCCCCCGTACGCAGTATTTT
TRBD2	TRBV4-1	TRBJ2-7	.	CASSASGEASYEQYF	TGCGCCAGCAGCGCCAGCGGGGAAGCCTCCTACGAGCAGTACTTC
.	TRBV7-2	TRBJ1-5	.	CASSRYLNQPQHF	TGTGCCAGCAGCCGCTACTTAAATCAGCCCCAGCATTTT
.	TRBV6-2/TRBV6-3	TRBJ1-3	.	CASSYAGTPGNTIYF	TGTGCCAGCAGTTACGCCGGGACTCCTGGAAACACCATATATTTT
.	TRBV15	TRBJ1-1	.	CATRSGGKGQNTEAFF	TGTGCCACCCGGAGTGGGGGGAAGGGCCAGAACACTGAAGCTTTCTTT
.	TRBV2	TRBJ1-2	.	CASSVNDYGYTF	TGTGCCAGCAGTGTTAATGACTATGGCTACACCTTC
.	TRBV19	TRBJ1-1	.	CASSTQLRGNTEAFF	TGTGCCAGTAGTACTCAACTTAGGGGGAACACTGAAGCTTTCTTT
TRBD2	TRBV7-9	TRBJ2-5	.	CASSLTTSGTETQYF	TGTGCCAGCAGCTTGACTACTAGCGGGACAGAGACCCAGTACTTC
.	TRBV21-1	TRBJ2-1	.	CASSRPSSSSYNEQFF	TGTGCCAGCAGCAGACCTTCTAGTTCGTCCTACAATGAGCAGTTCTTC
TRBD1	TRBV5-1	TRBJ1-6	.	CASSRGQDVSPLHF	TGCGCCAGCAGCCGTGGACAGGACGTTTCACCCCTCCACTTT
.	TRBV5-1	TRBJ2-1	.	CASSLEAGALYNEQFF	TGCGCCAGCAGCTTGGAGGCGGGGGCTCTATACAATGAGCAGTTCTTC
.	TRBV3-1/TRBV3-2	TRBJ1-5	.	CASSRDFNNQPQHF	TGTGCCAGCAGCCGGGACTTTAACAATCAGCCCCAGCATTTT
TRBD2	TRBV3-1/TRBV3-2	TRBJ2-1	.	CASMSGGDYNEQFF	TGTGCCAGCATGAGCGGGGGGGATTACAATGAGCAGTTCTTC
.	TRBV6-1	TRBJ2-4	.	CASSEARGLGVNIQYF	TGTGCCAGCAGTGAAGCCCGGGGGTTGGGAGTCAACATTCAGTACTTC
TRBD1	TRBV7-9	TRBJ2-2	.	CASSSRTGVGELFF	TGTGCCAGCAGCTCGCGGACAGGGGTCGGGGAGCTGTTTTTT
TRBD1	TRBV19	TRBJ1-4	.	CASSIHLQGWDNEKLFF	TGTGCCAGTAGTATTCACCTACAGGGGTGGGATAATGAAAAACTGTTTTTT
TRBD1	TRBV12-5	TRBJ1-2	few	CASGLGQGEGYTF	TGTGCTAGTGGTTTGGGACAGGGAGAAGGCTACACCTTC
TRBD1	TRBV9	TRBJ1-1	.	CASSTMTGEITEAFF	TGTGCCAGCAGCACGATGACAGGGGAGATCACTGAAGCTTTCTTT
TRBD1	TRBV6-5	TRBJ2-7	few	CASSSPGQSYEQYF	TGTGCCAGCAGTTCCCCGGGACAGTCCTACGAGCAGTACTTC
TRBD1	TRBV11-2	TRBJ1-4	.	CASSPQGARAGKLFF	TGTGCCAGCAGCCCTCAGGGGGCGCGGGCCGGAAAACTGTTTTTT
TRBD2	TRBV5-1	TRBJ2-1	.	CASSPTSEQRQFF	TGCGCCAGCAGCCCGACTAGCGAGCAACGGCAGTTCTTC
.	TRBV3-1/TRBV3-2	TRBJ1-2	once	CASSHGHKEHGYTF	TGTGCCAGCAGCCACGGCCATAAGGAGCATGGCTACACCTTC